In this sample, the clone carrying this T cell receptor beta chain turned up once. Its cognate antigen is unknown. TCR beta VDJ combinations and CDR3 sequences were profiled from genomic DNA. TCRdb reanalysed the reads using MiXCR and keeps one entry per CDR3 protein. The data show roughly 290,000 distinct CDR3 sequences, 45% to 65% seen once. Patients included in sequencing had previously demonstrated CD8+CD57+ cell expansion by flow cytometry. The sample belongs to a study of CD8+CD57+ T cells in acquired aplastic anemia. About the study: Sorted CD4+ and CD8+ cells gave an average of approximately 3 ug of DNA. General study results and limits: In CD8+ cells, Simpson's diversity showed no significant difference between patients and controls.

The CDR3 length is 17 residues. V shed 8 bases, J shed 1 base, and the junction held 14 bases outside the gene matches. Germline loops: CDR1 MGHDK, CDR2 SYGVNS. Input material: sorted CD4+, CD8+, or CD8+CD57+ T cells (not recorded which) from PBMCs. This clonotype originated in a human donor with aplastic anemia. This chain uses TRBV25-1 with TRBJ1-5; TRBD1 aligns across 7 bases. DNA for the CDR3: TGTGCCAGCGTTGCCGGGACAGAATCTTTAAGCAATCAGCCCCAGCATTTT. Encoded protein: CASVAGTESLSNQPQHF. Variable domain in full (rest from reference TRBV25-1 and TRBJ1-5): EADIYQTPRYLVIGTGKKITLECSQTMGHDKMYWYQQDPGMELHLIHYSYGVNSTEKGDLSSESTVSRIRTEHFPLTLESARPSHTSQYLCASVAGTESLSNQPQHFGDGTRLSIL.